This T cell receptor beta chain was captured in a study of breast tumors, draining lymph nodes, adjacent tissues. The sample holds many counts of this clonotype. Its antigen is currently unknown. The lymph nodes were axillary draining lymph nodes from breast cancer patients. The CDR3 is made up of 14 amino acids. Germline CDR1 reads SQVTM; CDR2 reads ANQGSEA. V was clipped by 3 bases and J by 4 bases; unmatched bases: 6. TCRdb called the multiplex PCR reads again in MiXCR, with one record for every CDR3 protein. The table shows about 230,000 distinct CDR3 sequences, with about 34% occurring only once. Overall study findings and caveats: Tumors had less TCR diversity than lymph nodes, more than nontumor tissue.

The TCR originated in a female donor with breast cancer. Some clones in this sample may be carry-over from other donors' samples. Sample: axillary lymph node tissue. The chain links TRBV29-1 to TRBJ2-7; 10 bases are shared with TRBD1. CDR3 sequence: CSVEGGQGLYEQYF. Here the CDR3 DNA reads TGCAGCGTTGAGGGGGGACAGGGGTTATACGAGCAGTACTTC.